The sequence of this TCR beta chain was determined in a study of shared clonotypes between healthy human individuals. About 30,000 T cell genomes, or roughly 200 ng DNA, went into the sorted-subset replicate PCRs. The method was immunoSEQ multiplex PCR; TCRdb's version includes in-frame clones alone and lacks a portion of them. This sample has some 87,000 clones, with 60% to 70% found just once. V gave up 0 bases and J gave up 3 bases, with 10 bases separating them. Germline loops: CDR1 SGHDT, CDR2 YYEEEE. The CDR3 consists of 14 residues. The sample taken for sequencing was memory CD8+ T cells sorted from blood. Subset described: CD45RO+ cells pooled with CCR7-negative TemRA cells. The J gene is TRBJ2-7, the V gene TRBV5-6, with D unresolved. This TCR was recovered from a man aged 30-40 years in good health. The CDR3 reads CASSLEGMNYEQYF. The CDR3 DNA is TGTGCCAGCAGCTTGGAAGGTATGAACTACGAGCAGTACTTC.